One and the same sample provided the 5 T cell receptor beta chains below, sequenced in a study of blood T cell repertoires in COVID-19. Assay: immunoSEQ multiplex PCR; the TCRdb copy retains only in-frame clones and omits some. The sample records some 150,000 clones, approximately 84% being singletons. The sample consisted of peripheral blood. The receptor set was obtained from a human donor in a cohort sampled during active COVID-19.

The rearrangement uses TRBV3-1 (or the pseudogene TRBV3-2) and TRBJ2-1, with 10 bases aligning to TRBD2. Trimming at V came to 2 bases and at J to 6 bases, leaving 10 bases not matched to a gene. This CDR3 has 17 residues. The V gene's germline CDR1 is LGHDT and CDR2 YNNKEL (reference sequence). Here the CDR3 DNA reads TGTGCCAGCAGCCAACAAAGCGGGCTAGCGGGGGTCAATGAGCAGTTCTTC. This translates into CASSQQSGLAGVNEQFF.

V is TRBV15 and J is TRBJ1-6; 10 bases are a match to TRBD1. V trimming: 5 bases; J trimming: 2 bases; junction bases outside the gene matches: 6. The CDR3 covers 17 residues. CDR1 and CDR2 (germline): LNHNV, YYDKDF (reference sequence). The CDR3 sequence is CATSGGQGGPYNSPLHF. DNA of the CDR3: TGTGCCACCAGCGGTGGACAGGGGGGCCCCTATAATTCACCCCTCCACTTT. The full variable domain, rest sourced from reference TRBV15 and TRBJ1-6, is DAMVIQNPRYQVTQFGKPVTLSCSQTLNHNVMYWYQQKSSQAPKLLFHYYDKDFNNEADTPDNFQSRRPNTSFCFLDIRSPGLGDTAMYLCATSGGQGGPYNSPLHFGNGTRLTVT.

The chain couples TRBV6-2 or TRBV6-3 to TRBJ2-5; 9 bases are a match to TRBD1. Per germline, CDR1 MNHEY and CDR2 SVGEGT. Trimming cost V 0 bases and J 1 base; bases outside gene matches: 6. The length of the CDR3 is 17 residues. The CDR3 loop reads CASSYSSTGQGQETQYF. DNA for the CDR3: TGTGCCAGCAGTTACTCCTCGACGGGACAGGGCCAAGAGACCCAGTACTTC.

The table lists this clone with many counts. The genes are TRBV10-2 and TRBJ2-2, with D perhaps matching TRBD1 (6 bases). The CDR3 is 14 amino acids. V was trimmed by 6 bases and J by 2 bases, leaving 10 bases between them. In germline, CDR1 is WSHSY, CDR2 SAAADI. Here the CDR3 reads CASRGTSNTGELFF. For the CDR3, the DNA is TGCGCCAGCAGGGGGACATCTAACACCGGGGAGCTGTTTTTT.

The rearrangement links TRBV3-1 (or the pseudogene TRBV3-2) to TRBJ2-5; 7 bases agree with TRBD2. Per germline, CDR1 LGHDT and CDR2 YNNKEL (reference sequence). The CDR3 loop spans 16 amino acids. V shed 4 bases, J shed 5 bases, and the junction held 13 bases outside the gene matches. CDR3 nucleotide sequence: TGTGCCAGCAGCCGAAACACCGGGACTAAGACTGAGACCCAGTACTTC. Its translation is CASSRNTGTKTETQYF.